One TCR beta chain is described in this entry. The sample is drawn from a study of blood T cell repertoires in COVID-19. At the level of the study: Some COVID-19 samples were acute and others convalescent; all came from the United States, Italy and Spain. T cells, B-cell-depleted T cells, or PBMCs supplied cDNA or gDNA.

The V end lost 8 bases, the J end lost 0 bases, and 7 bases lay between the germline ends. Germline assignment: CDR1 MDHEN and CDR2 SYDVKM. There are 12 residues in the CDR3. In the study's own analysis: Using reference gene primer amplification, nucleated cell counts were estimated. Assay: immunoSEQ multiplex PCR; the TCRdb copy retains only in-frame clones and omits some. The V and J calls and clone size were taken over from that table, and D and trimming were inferred from the DNA. Among roughly 94,000 clones listed, approximately 80% were seen once. The clonotype comes from a man in his sixties with acute or convalescent COVID-19. Sequenced input: peripheral blood. The V and J genes are TRBV28 and TRBJ1-2; D remains unclear. In DNA form, the CDR3 reads TGTGCCAGCTTTAGCGCTAACTATGGCTACACCTTC. This codes for CASFSANYGYTF.